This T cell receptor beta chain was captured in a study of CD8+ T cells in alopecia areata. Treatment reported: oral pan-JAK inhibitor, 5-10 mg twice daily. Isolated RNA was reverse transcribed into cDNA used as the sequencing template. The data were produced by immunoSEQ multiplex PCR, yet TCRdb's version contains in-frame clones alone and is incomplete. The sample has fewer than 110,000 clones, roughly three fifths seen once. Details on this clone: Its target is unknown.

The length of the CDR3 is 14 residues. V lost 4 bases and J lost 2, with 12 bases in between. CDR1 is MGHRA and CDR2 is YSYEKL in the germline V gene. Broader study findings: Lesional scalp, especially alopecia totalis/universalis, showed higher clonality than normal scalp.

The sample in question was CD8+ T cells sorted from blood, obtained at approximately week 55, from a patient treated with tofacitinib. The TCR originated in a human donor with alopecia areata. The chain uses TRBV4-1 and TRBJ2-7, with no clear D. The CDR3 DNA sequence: TGCGCCAGCAGCCCTTTGGACGGGCCCTACGAGCAGTACTTC. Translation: CASSPLDGPYEQYF.